The present T cell receptor beta chain was sequenced within a study of blood T cell repertoires in COVID-19. This CDR3 comprises 18 residues. Germline loops: CDR1 KGHSH, CDR2 LQKENI. J lost 0 bases, V lost 3 bases, and 13 bases had no gene match. The method was immunoSEQ multiplex PCR; TCRdb's version includes in-frame clones alone and lacks a portion of them. The table shows about 48,000 clones, with around 86% occurring only once. The chain has TRBV18 and TRBJ1-2, with 7 positions matching TRBD1. Input material: peripheral blood. This TCR came from a human donor in a cohort sampled during active COVID-19. CDR3 sequence (DNA): TGTGCCAGCTCACCTTTAGCCCAAACAGGGGAAGCTAACTATGGCTACACCTTC. It codes for CASSPLAQTGEANYGYTF.